This T cell receptor beta chain derives from a study of CD8 T cells in ankylosing spondylitis. Study-wide results and limits: Typical of ankylosing spondylitis blood, it appeared, was a TCR beta motif of fewer than ten highly homologous variants. Within matched ankylosing spondylitis synovial fluid, disease-linked clones were reportedly significantly enriched.

Regarding this clonotype: The antigen is not known.

The CDR3 runs 18 residues. Trimming left V 6 bases short and J 1 base short, with 24 bases between. CDR1 is MDHEN, CDR2 SYDVKM, per germline. TCRdb called the 5' RACE reads again in MiXCR, with one record for every CDR3 protein. This table holds over 700,000 distinct CDR3 sequences, roughly 19% found once. This clonotype was sampled from a male donor with ankylosing spondylitis. The chain has TRBV28 and TRBJ1-1, with D unclear. Material: blood, either unsorted or a sorted T cell fraction (not recorded which). Written as DNA, the CDR3 is TGTGCCAGCAGCCCAAGGGCAAGGACCAGCAATCCGAACACTGAAGCTTTCTTT. This codes for CASSPRARTSNPNTEAFF.